Listed below are T cell receptor beta chains from one sample, sequenced in a study of T cell responses to AZD1222 COVID-19 vaccine. Using immunoSEQ multiplex PCR, the repertoire was profiled, and TCRdb retains in-frame clones only, with some absent. The table includes 100,000 to 110,000 clones, approximately 87% detected once. The source material was peripheral blood, sampled on day 0 of MenACWY control vaccination. All receptors derive from an adult in good health. The CDR3 runs from the conserved cysteine through the conserved F or W. D genes are given only for firm matches. For some rows the clone size is stated as once, few or many, or as a class when expanded; others skip it.

D,length,V,J,size,DNA,CDR3
TRBD1,14,TRBV5-1,TRBJ1-1,.,TGCGCCAGCAGCTTGGTGGCAGGGGGGACTGAAGCTTTCTTT,CASSLVAGGTEAFF
TRBD1,16,TRBV9,TRBJ1-1,.,TGTGCCAGCAGCGCCGGGACAGGGGTTATGGACACTGAAGCTTTCTTT,CASSAGTGVMDTEAFF
TRBD1,15,TRBV28,TRBJ1-1,.,TGTGCCAGCAGTCCTCGACAGGGTTGGGATACTGAAGCTTTCTTT,CASSPRQGWDTEAFF
TRBD1,13,TRBV11-2,TRBJ1-1,.,TGTGCCAGCAGCTTAGATGGGGACAGGGAAGCTTTCTTT,CASSLDGDREAFF
.,14,TRBV28,TRBJ1-2,.,TGTGCCAGCAGTACTACACAGCCCGGCTATGGCTACACCTTC,CASSTTQPGYGYTF
.,14,TRBV9,TRBJ1-1,few,TGTGCCAGCAGCGTCGCAGCCCGCAACACTGAAGCTTTCTTT,CASSVAARNTEAFF
.,14,TRBV6-2/TRBV6-3,TRBJ1-1,once,TGTGCCAGCACCCCCGGTTTCGAGGGCCTTGAAGCTTTCTTT,CASTPGFEGLEAFF
.,19,TRBV5-1,TRBJ2-3,.,TGCGCCAGCAGCCCGGGGCCCCACCTCCCTAGCGTTAGCACAGATACGCAGTATTTT,CASSPGPHLPSVSTDTQYF
.,15,TRBV16,TRBJ1-3,.,TGTGCCAGCAGCCAATCTGGGTTGACTGGAAACACCATATATTTT,CASSQSGLTGNTIYF
TRBD1,13,TRBV29-1,TRBJ1-3,.,TGCAGCGCAAGGGGGCGCGGTGGAAACACCATATATTTT,CSARGRGGNTIYF
.,15,TRBV5-1,TRBJ1-6,.,TGCGCCAGCAGCTCCGTACAGGCCCAGAATTCACCCCTCCACTTT,CASSSVQAQNSPLHF
TRBD1,13,TRBV6-5,TRBJ1-2,few,TGTGCCAGCAGTTACACGACAGGGATTGGCTACACCTTC,CASSYTTGIGYTF
.,13,TRBV12-3/TRBV12-4,TRBJ1-2,.,TGTGCCAGCAGTAGCCAGACAGGCCTCGGCTACACCTTC,CASSSQTGLGYTF
.,16,TRBV7-2,TRBJ1-5,.,TGTGCCAGCACCCTTTTAGGGGGGGCAGCCAATCAGCCCCAGCATTTT,CASTLLGGAANQPQHF
TRBD1,15,TRBV5-1,TRBJ1-3,.,TGCGCCAGCAGCTTGGAGGGGACAGCGGGAAACACCATATATTTT,CASSLEGTAGNTIYF
.,14,TRBV19,TRBJ1-2,.,TGTGCCAGTACCGTACAGGGTTCTGTCTATGGCTACACCTTC,CASTVQGSVYGYTF
TRBD1,16,TRBV5-6,TRBJ1-5,.,TGTGCCAGCAGCTCCGGGACAGGGTCCATGGTTGTGCCCCAGCATTTT,CASSSGTGSMVVPQHF
.,12,TRBV7-8,TRBJ1-6,.,TGTGCCAGCAGCCCCAGTAATTCACCCCTCCACTTT,CASSPSNSPLHF
.,15,TRBV28,TRBJ1-5,.,TGTGCCAGCAGTTTATTAAGCGGTGGCAATCAGCCCCAGCATTTT,CASSLLSGGNQPQHF
.,14,TRBV7-9,TRBJ1-1,.,TGTGCCAGCAGCTTTTGGGAAGGGGGCACTGAAGCTTTCTTT,CASSFWEGGTEAFF
TRBD1,12,TRBV18,TRBJ1-2,.,TGTGCCAGCTCCCCGAGGGGGCATGGCTACACCTTC,CASSPRGHGYTF
TRBD1,13,TRBV2,TRBJ2-4,.,TGTGCCAGCAGCGGACAGGGGGGAAACATTCAGTACTTC,CASSGQGGNIQYF
.,15,TRBV6-4,TRBJ2-1,once,TGTGCCAGCAGTGGGGGGCTAGGATCACTCGATGAGCAGTTCTTC,CASSGGLGSLDEQFF
TRBD1,12,TRBV12-3/TRBV12-4,TRBJ1-2,.,TGTGCCAGCAGTTCCAGGGGGGGTGGCTACACCTTC,CASSSRGGGYTF
.,14,TRBV7-9,TRBJ1-2,.,TGTGCCAGCAGCTTAGGGGCAGGGAACTATGGCTACACCTTC,CASSLGAGNYGYTF
TRBD2,14,TRBV7-2,TRBJ2-3,.,TGTGCCAGCAGCATGGGGACTAGTCCAGATACGCAGTATTTT,CASSMGTSPDTQYF
.,12,TRBV12-3/TRBV12-4,TRBJ1-3,.,TGTGCCAGCAGCCTAAGCGGGAACACCATATATTTT,CASSLSGNTIYF
TRBD2,18,TRBV28,TRBJ2-1,once,TGTGCCAGCAGTTTTCCGGGACTAGCGGGACACTCCTACAATGAGCAGTTCTTC,CASSFPGLAGHSYNEQFF
TRBD1,15,TRBV9,TRBJ1-5,.,TGTGCCAGCAGCGTGACCGGGACAGACAATCAGCCCCAGCATTTT,CASSVTGTDNQPQHF
.,13,TRBV28,TRBJ2-7,.,TGTGCCAGCAGTTTACCTACAGGGAGGGGGCAGTACTTC,CASSLPTGRGQYF
.,14,TRBV9,TRBJ1-2,few,TGTGCCAGCAGCGTTTCCCACCATAACTATGGCTACACCTTC,CASSVSHHNYGYTF
.,15,TRBV9,TRBJ2-1,few,TGTGCCAGCAGCGTAGGATCGGGGGCCTACAATGAGCAGTTCTTC,CASSVGSGAYNEQFF
.,16,TRBV18,TRBJ1-4,.,TGTGCCAGCTCACCGCGCGGGATCGGGTCGGATGAAAAACTGTTTTTT,CASSPRGIGSDEKLFF
.,16,TRBV11-2,TRBJ2-3,.,TGTGCCAGCAGCCAGGGGACCTCGCAGGGTGGAGATACGCAGTATTTT,CASSQGTSQGGDTQYF
TRBD1,15,TRBV3-1/TRBV3-2,TRBJ1-2,.,TGTGCCAGCAGCCCAAGCGTACAGGGGGCAGGAGGCTACACCTTC,CASSPSVQGAGGYTF
.,14,TRBV4-1,TRBJ2-5,.,TGCGCCAGCAGCCAGGTAGTAGGGGAAGAGACCCAGTACTTC,CASSQVVGEETQYF
TRBD1,19,TRBV4-3,TRBJ1-4,.,TGCGCCAGCAGCCAGCGGGGACAGGGGGAAGGGGTAACTAATGAAAAACTGTTTTTT,CASSQRGQGEGVTNEKLFF
TRBD1,15,TRBV5-1,TRBJ2-5,.,TGCGCCAGCAGCTACCAGACAGGGGGTCAAGAGACCCAGTACTTC,CASSYQTGGQETQYF
.,12,TRBV5-5,TRBJ2-1,.,TGTGCCAGCAGCTTGGCGGGCCATGAGCAGTTCTTC,CASSLAGHEQFF
TRBD1,13,TRBV28,TRBJ1-6,.,TGTGCCAGCAGCACACAGGGGGATTCACCCCTCCACTTT,CASSTQGDSPLHF
.,17,TRBV11-2,TRBJ2-1,.,TGTGCCAGCAGCTTAGTGCCGGCGGTTAGCTCCTACAATGAGCAGTTCTTC,CASSLVPAVSSYNEQFF
.,16,TRBV7-3,TRBJ2-2,.,TGTGCCAGCAGCTTAAGGGCGGGCCCGAACACCGGGGAGCTGTTTTTT,CASSLRAGPNTGELFF
TRBD1,16,TRBV28,TRBJ1-5,.,TGTGCCAGCAGTCCCCCGACAGGGACTAGCAATCAGCCCCAGCATTTT,CASSPPTGTSNQPQHF
TRBD1,15,TRBV6-5,TRBJ2-7,few,TGTGCCAGCAGGAAGAACAGGGGGCGATCCTACGAGCAGTACTTC,CASRKNRGRSYEQYF
TRBD1,11,TRBV30,TRBJ1-4,.,TGTGCCTGGAGTGTAGGGACAGGGGAGTTTTTT,CAWSVGTGEFF
.,14,TRBV5-6,TRBJ2-5,.,TGTGCCAGCAGCAGGCCCGCGGGGCCCAGGACTATTTACTTC,CASSRPAGPRTIYF
.,14,TRBV19,TRBJ1-1,.,TGTGCCAGTAGCATTGGGGCCGGGGGCACTGAAGCTTTCTTT,CASSIGAGGTEAFF
TRBD1,11,TRBV10-3,TRBJ2-1,.,TGTGCCATCCGACAGGGGGATGAGCAGTTCTTC,CAIRQGDEQFF
.,15,TRBV7-7,TRBJ2-1,.,TGTGCTAGCAGCCCCCCCGGGGCAGCGTACAATGAGCAGTTCTTC,CASSPPGAAYNEQFF
.,16,TRBV5-4,TRBJ1-2,.,TGTGCCAGCAGCTTGGCGGGGACCGGGGGGCTCTATGGCTACACCTTC,CASSLAGTGGLYGYTF
TRBD2,15,TRBV18,TRBJ2-3,.,TGTGCCAGCTCACCCGGACTAGCGGATACAGATACGCAGTATTTT,CASSPGLADTDTQYF
.,13,TRBV6-5,TRBJ1-5,.,TGTGCCAGCAGTTACTCGGGATCTCAGCCCCAGCATTTT,CASSYSGSQPQHF
.,14,TRBV15,TRBJ1-3,.,TGTGCCACCAGCAGAGCCAGTTCCGGAAACACCATATATTTT,CATSRASSGNTIYF
.,15,TRBV7-9,TRBJ1-6,.,TGTGCCAGCAGCCCCATGGCATTAGGCGATTCACCCCTCCACTTT,CASSPMALGDSPLHF
TRBD1,13,TRBV29-1,TRBJ1-2,.,TGCAGCGCTGCTGAGGGACAGAGATATGGCTACACCTTC,CSAAEGQRYGYTF